This T cell receptor (beta chain) was profiled in a study of T cell responses to AZD1222 COVID-19 vaccine. A note on this clone: Its antigen is unidentified.

TCRdb's copy holds only in-frame clones and misses some; the assay was immunoSEQ multiplex PCR. This table holds about 85,000 clones, around 90% found once. Study-wide results and limits: Clonal diversity was possibly underestimated, and white British individuals and females predominated among donors. Just a handful of AZD1222 recipients tested seropositive at baseline.

Trimming took 6 bases from V and 0 from J, leaving 18 bases between them. The CDR3 covers 18 residues. The germline V gene encodes CDR1 ENHRY and CDR2 SYGVKD. The chain carries TRBV10-3 and TRBJ2-6; the D gene is possibly TRBD1 (5 bases). This specimen consisted of peripheral blood, obtained on day 0 of AZD1222 vaccination. The sequence was obtained from an adult in good health. Written as DNA, the CDR3 is TGTGCCATCAGAGGGGTCAGCCACAATTCCTCTGGGGCCAACGTCCTGACTTTC. This gives the protein CAIRGVSHNSSGANVLTF.